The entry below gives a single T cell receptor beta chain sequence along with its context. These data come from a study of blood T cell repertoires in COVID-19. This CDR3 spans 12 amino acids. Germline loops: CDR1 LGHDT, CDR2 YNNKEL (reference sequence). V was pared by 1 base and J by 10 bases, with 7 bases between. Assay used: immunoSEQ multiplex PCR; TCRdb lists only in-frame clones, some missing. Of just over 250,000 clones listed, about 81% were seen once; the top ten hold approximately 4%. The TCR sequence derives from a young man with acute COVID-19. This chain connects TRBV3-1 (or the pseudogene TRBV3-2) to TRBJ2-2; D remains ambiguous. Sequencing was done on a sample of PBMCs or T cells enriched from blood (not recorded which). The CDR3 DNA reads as TGTGCCAGCAGCCAAGTATCGTCGGAGCTGTTTTTT. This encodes CASSQVSSELFF.